The text below deals with one T cell receptor beta chain. What it recognizes is unknown. These data belong to a study of T cell responses to AZD1222 COVID-19 vaccine. Study-level points and caveats: Variant regions that are unmutated are reportedly the target of nearly half of spike-specific TCRs.

Clones were read by immunoSEQ multiplex PCR, and TCRdb kept only the in-frame ones, dropping some. In the table there are fewer than 100,000 clones, about 90% of which are singletons. Germline assignment: CDR1 SGHAT and CDR2 FQNNGV. The V and J ends lost 0 bases and 1 base respectively, with 3 bases between them. This CDR3 is 13 amino acids long. Second doses were pooled across both intervals (about 4 or about 12 weeks). The chain joins TRBV11-2 to TRBJ1-1; no firm D call. Sequences were derived from peripheral blood, sampled 28 days after the second AZD1222 dose. The clonotype comes from an adult who received the AZD1222 COVID-19 vaccine. CDR3 nucleotides: TGTGCCAGCAGCTTAGAGGGGAACACTGAAGCTTTCTTT. Its translation: CASSLEGNTEAFF.